This TCR beta chain was captured in a study of regulatory T cells in long-lasting Graves disease. Assembly of TCR beta libraries relied on iRepertoire HTBI primers together with Arm-PCR of CDR3 regions. TCRdb re-analysed the multiplex PCR reads in MiXCR, keeping a single row per CDR3 protein. This table has 500,000 or so distinct CDR3 sequences, roughly 15% appearing once. This clonotype has a count of ten or more. Indicated time point: newly diagnosed GD, antithyroid drugs for less than 3 months. Extracted RNA from PBMCs served as the source of the TCR library. The CDR3 contains 15 residues. After removal of 5 bases from V and 4 bases from J, the junction contained 7 bases not matched to a gene. In germline, CDR1 is DFQATT, CDR2 SNEGSKA (reference sequence). These data were also filed under a second study, of T cells in Graves' hyperthyroidism and ophthalmopathy. That work contributes: Prediction of ophthalmopathy progression came a median around 6.1 months pre-onset.

The specimen comprised peripheral blood mononuclear cells (PBMCs), sampled at new diagnosis, from a patient treated with antithyroid drugs. This receptor was obtained from a man in his forties with Graves disease. This rearrangement joins TRBV20-1 to TRBJ2-1, with 11 bases identical to TRBD2. As DNA, the CDR3 is TGCAGTGCTGGCGCCGGGACTAGCGGTTACAATGAGCAGTTCTTC. Encoded protein: CSAGAGTSGYNEQFF.